Listed here are 29 T cell receptor beta chains from one sample, sequenced in a study of PD-1 blockade in classical Hodgkin lymphoma. Indicated time point: cycle 4 day 1 (C4D1), after six to seven weeks of nivolumab. Brentuximab vedotin exposure varied, and every patient relapsed after autologous stem cell transplantation. Produced via immunoSEQ multiplex PCR; TCRdb's table is partial and in-frame only. Among tens of thousands of clones listed, more than 80% were seen once. This specimen consisted of peripheral blood mononuclear cells (PBMCs), obtained before the fourth cycle of nivolumab. These receptors all stem from a human donor with classical Hodgkin lymphoma.

The chain uses TRBV5-1 and TRBJ1-6; D gene uncertain. The CDR3 loop spans 14 amino acids. Deletions cut 0 bases from V and 10 bases from J, with 11 bases between. Germline CDR1 is SGHRS and CDR2 is YFSETQ. CDR3 sequence (DNA): TGCGCCAGCAGCTTGGAAGGGTACGAATCACCCCTCCACTTT. Translating it yields CASSLEGYESPLHF. Full variable domain (rest looked up from reference TRBV5-1 and TRBJ1-6): KAGVTQTPRYLIKTRGQQVTLSCSPISGHRSVSWYQQTPGQGLQFLFEYFSETQRNKGNFPGRFSGRQFSNSRSEMNVSTLELGDSALYLCASSLEGYESPLHFGNGTRLTVT.

A word on this clone: A junction boundary mismatches the germline segment, possibly from a read error. This sequence joins TRBV19 and TRBJ2-3; 7 bases are shared with TRBD2. The V gene's germline CDR1 is LNHDA and CDR2 SQIVND (reference sequence). This CDR3 contains 15 residues. The CDR3 here is CAGRAGLAGTDTQYF. CDR3 in DNA: TGTGCCGGTAGGGCGGGTCTAGCGGGCACAGATACGCAGTATTTT.

The rearrangement uses TRBV28 and TRBJ2-1; no definite D call. This CDR3 is 10 amino acids long. Germline values: CDR1 MDHEN, CDR2 SYDVKM. Between the trimmed V and J ends, which lost 10 bases and 0 bases, there was a span of 1 base. The CDR3 bases are TGTGCCACCTCCTACAATGAGCAGTTCTTC. Translating it yields CATSYNEQFF.

V usage is TRBV7-9 and J usage is TRBJ2-5, with 7 nucleotides matching TRBD2. V was clipped by 3 bases and J by 5 bases; unmatched bases: 6. The CDR3 covers 14 residues. CDR1 is SEHNR, CDR2 FQNEAQ, per germline (reference sequence). CDR3 loop: CASSLMRGMETQYF. The DNA for the CDR3 is TGTGCCAGCAGCTTGATGCGGGGGATGGAGACCCAGTACTTC.

CDR3 loop: CATSRDYLGGVWETQYF. CDR3 in DNA: TGTGCCACCAGCAGAGATTATTTAGGGGGTGTGTGGGAGACCCAGTACTTC. The chain carries TRBV15 and TRBJ2-5, with D possibly TRBD1 on 6 matching bases. V was pared by 0 bases and J by 5 bases, with 19 bases between. CDR3 length: 17 amino acids. Germline loops: CDR1 LNHNV, CDR2 YYDKDF (reference sequence). Full variable domain (remainder filled in from reference TRBV15 and TRBJ2-5): DAMVIQNPRYQVTQFGKPVTLSCSQTLNHNVMYWYQQKSSQAPKLLFHYYDKDFNNEADTPDNFQSRRPNTSFCFLDIRSPGLGDTAMYLCATSRDYLGGVWETQYFGPGTRLLVL.

The chain employs TRBV15 and TRBJ2-3; 16 bases agree with TRBD2. V lost 1 base and J lost 7; bases outside the gene matches: 11. Germline assignment: CDR1 LNHNV and CDR2 YYDKDF (reference sequence). The CDR3 has 19 residues. The CDR3 loop reads CATSRAQSGTSGGANTQYF. The CDR3 DNA sequence: TGTGCCACCAGCAGAGCCCAATCCGGGACTAGCGGGGGGGCGAATACGCAGTATTTT. The full variable domain, rest sourced from reference TRBV15 and TRBJ2-3, is DAMVIQNPRYQVTQFGKPVTLSCSQTLNHNVMYWYQQKSSQAPKLLFHYYDKDFNNEADTPDNFQSRRPNTSFCFLDIRSPGLGDTAMYLCATSRAQSGTSGGANTQYFGPGTRLTVL.

J is TRBJ2-5 and V is TRBV7-7; D is perhaps TRBD2 (5 bases). This CDR3 has 15 residues. Looked up from germline, CDR1 is SSHAT and CDR2 is FNYEAQ (reference sequence). V lost 6 bases and J lost 2, with 16 bases in between. The CDR3 DNA follows: TGTGCCAGCAGTCAAGGACTCCGACCGCAAGAGACCCAGTACTTC. As protein: CASSQGLRPQETQYF.

The J gene is TRBJ1-1, the V gene TRBV5-1, with D maybe TRBD1 (5 bases). The germline gives CDR1 SGHRS, CDR2 YFSETQ. This CDR3 spans 14 amino acids. The ends were cut back, 3 bases at V and 1 base at J, with 10 bases in the middle. CDR3 nucleotide sequence: TGCGCCAGCAGCTCCCAGGGTCAGAACACTGAAGCTTTCTTT. Translation gives CASSSQGQNTEAFF.

This clone appeared a single time. The rearrangement joins TRBV6-1 to TRBJ1-5; D is unresolved. The ends were cut back, 1 base at V and 6 bases at J, with 4 bases in the middle. Germline values: CDR1 MNHNS, CDR2 SASEGT. The CDR3 totals 12 residues. The CDR3: CASSEGGQPQHF. In DNA, the CDR3 is TGTGCCAGCAGTGAAGGCGGTCAGCCCCAGCATTTT.

The V and J genes are TRBV7-9 and TRBJ2-3, with 13 bases identical to TRBD2. The CDR3 length is 18 residues. CDR1 is SEHNR, CDR2 FQNEAQ, per germline (reference sequence). Losses at the gene ends were 0 bases for V and 6 bases for J; bases not matched to a gene: 9. The DNA of the CDR3 is TGTGCCAGCAGCTTAGCGCGGACTAGCGGGAGTTCTAGGGATACGCAGTATTTT. Its translation is CASSLARTSGSSRDTQYF.

This chain connects TRBV10-3 to TRBJ1-6; D is unclear. Per germline, CDR1 ENHRY and CDR2 SYGVKD. V lost 3 bases and J 8 bases, leaving 5 bases between the germline ends. This CDR3 contains 12 residues. The CDR3 is CAISDGDSPLHF. Written as DNA, the CDR3 is TGTGCCATCAGTGATGGCGATTCACCCCTCCACTTT.

This chain links TRBV19 with TRBJ1-1, with TRBD1 matching over 12 bases. CDR1 LNHDA and CDR2 SQIVND come from the germline V gene (reference sequence). The CDR3 extends over 16 amino acids. V dropped 4 bases and J dropped 1; count of bases not matched to a gene: 4. The CDR3 region is CASSRGQGARNTEAFF. In DNA, the CDR3 is TGTGCCAGTAGTAGGGGACAGGGGGCCCGGAACACTGAAGCTTTCTTT.

V is TRBV28 and J is TRBJ1-5, with D unclear. The V end lost 2 bases, the J end lost 5 bases, and 10 bases lay between the germline ends. Germline V lookup: CDR1 MDHEN, CDR2 SYDVKM. This CDR3 region has 14 residues. In nucleotides, the CDR3 is TGTGCCAGCAGTTTACACACCCGGGATCAGCCCCAGCATTTT. Its translation is CASSLHTRDQPQHF.

This chain links TRBV10-1 with TRBJ1-6; 9 positions match TRBD1. Germline V lookup: CDR1 WNHNN, CDR2 SYGVQD (reference sequence). With V trimmed by 4 bases and J by 8 bases, 6 bases remained unmatched. This CDR3 region has 15 residues. The CDR3 DNA reads TGCGCCAGCAGTGTTGGGGACAGGGAAGATTCACCCCTCCACTTT. This sequence encodes CASSVGDREDSPLHF.

The chain joins TRBV7-4 to TRBJ2-3; perhaps TRBD1 as D (6 bases). CDR3 size: 13 residues. Germline lookup yields CDR1 SGHVT and CDR2 SQSDAQ. Trimming removed 5 bases at V and 5 bases at J, with 11 bases between. This CDR3 reads CASSVRQVDTQYF. Here the CDR3 DNA reads TGTGCCAGCAGCGTCAGACAGGTAGATACGCAGTATTTT.

This chain uses TRBV2 with TRBJ2-7; D unresolved. Trimming pared 10 bases from V and 5 bases from J, leaving 21 bases between. The germline CDR1 and CDR2 sequences are SNHLY and FYNNEI. This CDR3 has 14 residues. This chain's CDR3 is CANNRASDSHEQYF. The CDR3 DNA is TGTGCCAACAACCGGGCCTCAGATTCCCACGAGCAGTACTTC.

This chain links TRBV28 with TRBJ1-5; D is uncertain. V lost 2 bases, J lost 1 base, and 12 bases lay in between. CDR3 size: 16 residues. Germline assignment: CDR1 MDHEN and CDR2 SYDVKM. The CDR3 DNA is TGTGCCAGCAGTTTAACGGGCCCGAGGAGCAATCAGCCCCAGCATTTT. This translates into CASSLTGPRSNQPQHF.

The V call is TRBV25-1, the J call TRBJ1-4, with a possible D match to TRBD1 (6 bases). This CDR3 has 16 residues. Germline lookup yields CDR1 MGHDK and CDR2 SYGVNS. V was shortened by 7 bases and J by 7 bases, with 22 bases between the two germline ends. CDR3 sequence (DNA): TGTGCCAGCAATCCGCAACAGGGTTGGATAGGTGAAAAACTGTTTTTT. This gives the protein CASNPQQGWIGEKLFF.

The CDR3 region is CASSLDPNNEQFF. In nucleotides, the CDR3 is TGTGCCAGCAGCTTAGATCCAAACAATGAGCAGTTCTTC. V is TRBV11-3 and J is TRBJ2-1; D not certain. The CDR3 sequence is 13 residues long. V lost 0 bases and J 5 bases, leaving 5 bases between the germline ends. In germline, CDR1 is SGHNT, CDR2 YENEEA.

This clone has more than one count but fewer than ten. The rearrangement uses TRBV5-1 and TRBJ2-1, with D unresolved. The V gene lost 4 bases and the J gene lost 10 bases, with 12 bases spanning the gap. This CDR3 comprises 12 residues. The V gene's germline CDR1 is SGHRS and CDR2 YFSETQ. CDR3 in amino acids: CASSTDLSEQFF. The CDR3 DNA follows: TGCGCCAGCAGCACCGACCTGTCCGAGCAGTTCTTC.

The rearrangement joins TRBV11-2 to TRBJ2-7; D possibly corresponds to TRBD2 (6 bases). This CDR3 is 14 amino acids long. The V and J ends lost 1 base and 7 bases respectively, with 14 bases between them. Per the germline V gene, CDR1 is SGHAT and CDR2 is FQNNGV. For the CDR3, the DNA is TGTGCCAGCAGCTTAGCGCTGTCTGGGAGGGAGCAGTACTTC. It specifies CASSLALSGREQYF. Using reference TRBV11-2 and TRBJ2-7 for the parts outside the CDR3, the full variable domain is EAGVAQSPRYKIIEKRQSVAFWCNPISGHATLYWYQQILGQGPKLLIQFQNNGVVDDSQLPKDRFSAERLKGVDSTLKIQPAKLEDSAVYLCASSLALSGREQYFGPGTRLTVT.

This clone has just one count. This chain connects TRBV5-1 to TRBJ2-7, with TRBD2 identical over 7 bases. CDR1 is SGHRS, CDR2 YFSETQ, per germline. The CDR3 spans 15 residues. The trim removed 5 bases at V and 3 bases at J, leaving 11 bases unmatched. CDR3 bases: TGCGCCAGCAGACTCCTACTTGGGGGGGTCTACGAGCAGTACTTC. Its translation is CASRLLLGGVYEQYF.

The gene calls are TRBV28 and TRBJ2-1; D is unresolved. V was clipped by 2 bases and J by 6 bases, with 14 bases between them. Germline loops: CDR1 MDHEN, CDR2 SYDVKM. The CDR3 runs 15 residues. The CDR3: CASSLPRRWGNEQFF. The CDR3, as DNA: TGTGCCAGCAGTTTACCCCGGCGGTGGGGCAATGAGCAGTTCTTC.

The chain recombines TRBV29-1 with TRBJ1-2; D might be TRBD1 (5 bases). The germline V and J ends were trimmed by 0 bases and 7 bases, with 12 bases remaining between them. Germline V gives CDR1 SQVTM, CDR2 ANQGSEA. The CDR3 contains 13 residues. CDR3 loop: CSVEEDSLPGYTF. The CDR3 nucleotides are TGCAGCGTTGAAGAAGACAGCCTACCTGGCTACACCTTC.

V and J are TRBV28 and TRBJ1-4, with D unclear. Germline assignment: CDR1 MDHEN and CDR2 SYDVKM. Trimming took off 6 bases at V and 7 bases at J, with 9 bases between the two ends. The CDR3 has 12 residues. For the CDR3, the DNA is TGTGCCAGCAGCTACGATCGTGAAAAACTGTTTTTT. Protein product: CASSYDREKLFF.

This sequence joins TRBV5-1 and TRBJ2-1; 13 nucleotides align to TRBD2. CDR3 length equals 17 residues. The germline CDR1 and CDR2 sequences are SGHRS and YFSETQ. Trimming cost V 4 bases and J 4 bases; bases outside gene matches: 8. CDR3 sequence: CASSGWTSGSSYNEQFF. DNA of the CDR3: TGCGCCAGCAGCGGGTGGACTAGCGGGAGCAGTTACAATGAGCAGTTCTTC. The full variable domain, in which reference TRBV5-1 and TRBJ2-1 provide the parts outside the CDR3, is KAGVTQTPRYLIKTRGQQVTLSCSPISGHRSVSWYQQTPGQGLQFLFEYFSETQRNKGNFPGRFSGRQFSNSRSEMNVSTLELGDSALYLCASSGWTSGSSYNEQFFGPGTRLTVL.

This rearrangement joins TRBV28 to TRBJ2-2; 8 positions agree with TRBD1. Germline CDR1 is MDHEN and CDR2 is SYDVKM. The CDR3 runs 16 residues. V was pared by 8 bases and J by 2 bases, with 10 bases of the junction left unmatched. The CDR3 here is CASHFSGGHNTGELFF. Written as DNA, the CDR3 is TGTGCCAGCCATTTCTCAGGGGGCCATAACACCGGGGAGCTGTTTTTT.

The chain has TRBV15 and TRBJ2-5; no clear D gene. The CDR3 extends over 19 amino acids. Trimming left V 5 bases short and J 3 bases short, with 28 bases between. In germline, CDR1 is LNHNV, CDR2 YYDKDF (reference sequence). Here the CDR3 reads CATSESQFMANQVEETQYF. The CDR3 DNA reads as TGTGCCACCAGCGAGTCTCAGTTTATGGCGAACCAGGTGGAAGAGACCCAGTACTTC.

This clone was found a few times. This sequence joins TRBV7-9 and TRBJ1-5; D uncertain. Germline V CDR1 and CDR2: SEHNR, FQNEAQ (reference sequence). The length of the CDR3 is 12 residues. Between the trimmed V and J ends, which lost 3 bases and 5 bases, there was a span of 5 bases. The chain's CDR3 is CASSLGDQPQHF. CDR3 sequence (DNA): TGTGCCAGCAGCTTGGGAGATCAGCCCCAGCATTTT.